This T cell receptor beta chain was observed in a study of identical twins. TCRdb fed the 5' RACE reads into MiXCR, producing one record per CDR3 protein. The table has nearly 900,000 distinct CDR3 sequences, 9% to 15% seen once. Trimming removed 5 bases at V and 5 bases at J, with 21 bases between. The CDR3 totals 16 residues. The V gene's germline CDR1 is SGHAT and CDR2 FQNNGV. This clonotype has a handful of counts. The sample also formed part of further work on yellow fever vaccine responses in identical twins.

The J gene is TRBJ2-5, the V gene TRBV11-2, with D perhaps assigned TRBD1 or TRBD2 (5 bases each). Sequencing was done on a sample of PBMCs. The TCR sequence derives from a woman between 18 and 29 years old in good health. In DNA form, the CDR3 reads TGTGCCAGCAGCGGGGCGGCTAGCTATAGGAGCGAGACCCAGTACTTC. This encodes CASSGAASYRSETQYF.